One TCR beta chain is described in this entry. These data are taken from a study of blood T cell repertoires in COVID-19. About the study: The United States, Italy and Spain supplied acute and convalescent COVID-19 samples. From T cells, B-cell-depleted T cells, or PBMCs came the material, which was cDNA or gDNA.

Original data processing: It was from reference gene primer amplification that nucleated cell counts were estimated. Libraries were prepared by immunoSEQ multiplex PCR; TCRdb keeps only in-frame clonotypes and omits some of them. That table gives V, J and clone size, and the DNA gave D and trimming. This table has about 160,000 clones, around 87% appearing once. Trimming removed 6 bases from V and 6 bases from J, with 14 bases in between. This CDR3 has 14 amino acids. Per the germline V gene, CDR1 is LNHDA and CDR2 is SQIVND (reference sequence). Sequencing was performed on peripheral blood. The receptor was derived from a woman in her sixties with active or convalescent COVID-19. V usage is TRBV19 and J usage is TRBJ1-4, with D possibly matching TRBD1 (6 bases). The CDR3 coding sequence is TGTGCCAGTAGACCCAGGGGACGCGATGAAAAACTGTTTTTT. As protein: CASRPRGRDEKLFF.